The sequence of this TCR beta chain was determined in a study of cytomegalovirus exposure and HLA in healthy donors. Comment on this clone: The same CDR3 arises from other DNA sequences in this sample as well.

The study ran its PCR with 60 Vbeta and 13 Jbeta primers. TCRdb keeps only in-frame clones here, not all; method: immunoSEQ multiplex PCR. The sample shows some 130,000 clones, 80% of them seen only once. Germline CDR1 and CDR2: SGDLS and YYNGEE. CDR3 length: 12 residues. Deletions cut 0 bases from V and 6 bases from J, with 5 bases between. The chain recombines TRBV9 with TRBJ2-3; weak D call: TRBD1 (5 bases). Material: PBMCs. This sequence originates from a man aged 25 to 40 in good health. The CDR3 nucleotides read TGTGCCAGCAGCGTAGAGGGGGATACGCAGTATTTT. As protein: CASSVEGDTQYF.